This TCR beta chain was obtained from a study of blood T cells in healthy people across ages. A second PCR, run for roughly 7 to 11 cycles, used a sample-barcoded 5' primer plus a J-beta primer mix. TCRdb reprocessed the 5' RACE reads via MiXCR and lists one record per CDR3 protein. The sample shows around 1.5 million distinct CDR3 sequences, 30% to 40% of them seen only once. V shed 5 bases and J shed 12 bases, with 11 bases lying between them. Germline values: CDR1 SEHNR, CDR2 FQNEAQ (reference sequence). The length of the CDR3 is 11 residues. Note on this clonotype: Its antigen is currently unknown.

Notes on the study in general: Nothing was known about donor CMV status, and this possibly confounded expanded clonotype changes.

The chain combines TRBV7-9 with TRBJ2-1, with D maybe TRBD1 (5 bases). The clonotype was recovered from a woman aged 30 to 39 in good health. Sequencing was done on a sample of blood. CDR3 sequence: CASSVGQRQFF. The CDR3 nucleotides are TGTGCCAGCAGCGTTGGACAAAGGCAGTTCTTC.